This entry lists 21 T cell receptor beta chains sequenced from one sample in a study of lymphopenia after photon versus proton radiotherapy. TCRdb keeps only in-frame clones here, not all; method: immunoSEQ multiplex PCR. The sample gives roughly 3,000 clones, about 94% of which show up once; approximately 1.9% is in the top ten. The sequencing here drew on peripheral blood, taken from a patient treated with photon-based radiotherapy. All receptors come from a woman between 65 and 79 years old with pancreatic cancer.

The CDR3 region is CASSVSYYAASGNTIYF. CDR3 nucleotide sequence: TGTGCCAGCAGCGTTTCTTATTATGCCGCCTCTGGAAACACCATATATTTT. The genes are TRBV9 and TRBJ1-3; D call uncertain. Germline V CDR1 and CDR2: SGDLS, YYNGEE. Trimming stripped 2 bases from V and 0 bases from J, with 15 bases between. CDR3 length equals 17 residues. Filled out from reference TRBV9 and TRBJ1-3, the complete variable domain reads DSGVTQTPKHLITATGQRVTLRCSPRSGDLSVYWYQQSLDQGLQFLIQYYNGEERAKGNILERFSAQQFPDLHSELNLSSLELGDSALYFCASSVSYYAASGNTIYFGEGSWLTVV.

This clone was recorded once. The rearrangement joins TRBV18 to TRBJ1-4; D gene uncertain. Deletions cut 2 bases from V and 3 bases from J, with 10 bases between. Germline V lookup: CDR1 KGHSH, CDR2 LQKENI. The CDR3 length is 15 residues. The chain's CDR3 is CASSPGNLPNEKLFF. Written as DNA, the CDR3 is TGTGCCAGCTCACCAGGGAATTTGCCTAATGAAAAACTGTTTTTT.

V gene TRBV7-9 combines with J gene TRBJ2-3; D is undetermined. The CDR3 runs 15 residues. CDR1 is SEHNR, CDR2 FQNEAQ, per germline (reference sequence). The V end lost 3 bases, the J end lost 6 bases, and 16 bases lay between the germline ends. The CDR3 sequence: CASSLGPDQKDTQYF. The CDR3 DNA is TGTGCCAGCAGCTTGGGCCCGGATCAAAAGGATACGCAGTATTTT.

This chain links TRBV5-4 with TRBJ2-1, with a possible D match to TRBD2 (5 bases). The germline V and J ends were trimmed by 4 bases and 0 bases, with 11 bases remaining between them. This CDR3 has 15 amino acids. Germline-derived CDR1 and CDR2 are SGHNT and YYREEE (reference sequence). The CDR3: CASSLDYGSYNEQFF. DNA of the CDR3: TGTGCCAGCAGCCTTGACTACGGCTCCTACAATGAGCAGTTCTTC.

This chain links TRBV29-1 with TRBJ1-2, with D unresolved. The CDR3 runs to 11 residues. The germline CDR1 and CDR2 sequences are SQVTM and ANQGSEA. Deletions cut 3 bases from V and 9 bases from J, with 11 bases between. The CDR3 DNA is TGCAGCGTTGACCCGAAGGGTAGCTACACCTTC. Its translation: CSVDPKGSYTF.

For the CDR3, the DNA is TGTGCCAGCAGCTTATCGGGAGCCTCTAACTATGGCTACACCTTC. This codes for CASSLSGASNYGYTF. The chain has TRBV7-9 and TRBJ1-2, with unresolved D. Germline CDR1 reads SEHNR; CDR2 reads FQNEAQ (reference sequence). With 2 bases removed from V and 0 bases from J, the gap between germline ends came to 10 bases. CDR3 length equals 15 residues.

This chain connects TRBV5-1 to TRBJ2-3; no definite D call. The CDR3 spans 12 residues. Germline CDR1 and CDR2: SGHRS and YFSETQ. V lost 4 bases and J lost 2, with 5 bases in between. The CDR3: CASSLSTDTQYF. The CDR3 DNA is TGCGCCAGCAGCCTTTCCACAGATACGCAGTATTTT.

V and J are TRBV7-9 and TRBJ2-1, with 7 positions matching TRBD2. The CDR3 runs to 15 residues. CDR1 and CDR2 (germline): SEHNR, FQNEAQ (reference sequence). Trimming at V came to 5 bases and at J to 9 bases, leaving 13 bases not matched to a gene. For the CDR3, the DNA is TGTGCCAGCAGCAAACCCGGGACTACCGACACTGAGCAGTTCTTC. This gives the protein CASSKPGTTDTEQFF.

The V call is TRBV27, the J call TRBJ1-1, with D tentatively TRBD1 (6 bases). There are 14 residues in the CDR3. Germline assignment: CDR1 MNHEY and CDR2 SMNVEV (reference sequence). The V end lost 3 bases, the J end lost 4 bases, and 12 bases lay between the germline ends. The chain's CDR3 is CASSLGGGGTEAFF. The DNA for the CDR3 is TGTGCCAGCAGTTTGGGGGGGGGCGGCACTGAAGCTTTCTTT.

This clone was observed a few times. This chain joins TRBV27 and TRBJ1-5; D is uncertain. The CDR3 is 16 amino acids. V lost 0 bases, J lost 1 base, and 10 bases lay in between. Germline values: CDR1 MNHEY, CDR2 SMNVEV (reference sequence). The CDR3 nucleotides read TGTGCCAGCAGTTTATCGGGCCAGAGGAGCAATCAGCCCCAGCATTTT. Translating it yields CASSLSGQRSNQPQHF.

The chain employs TRBV7-2 and TRBJ2-5, with D maybe TRBD1 (5 bases). The CDR3 is made up of 16 amino acids. The germline V gene encodes CDR1 SGHTA and CDR2 FQGNSA. V shed 0 bases and J shed 4 bases, with 15 bases lying between them. As DNA, the CDR3 is TGTGCCAGCAGCTTAGCGTCTTCAGGGAATGGAGAGACCCAGTACTTC. Translated, it gives CASSLASSGNGETQYF.

CDR3 sequence reads: CAISEIGSSRGDEQFF. CDR3 coding DNA: TGTGCCATCAGTGAGATCGGCTCCTCCAGAGGCGATGAGCAGTTCTTC. V is TRBV10-3 and J is TRBJ2-1, with unresolved D. This CDR3 is 16 amino acids long. Per germline, CDR1 ENHRY and CDR2 SYGVKD. V lost 2 bases to trimming and J lost 8 bases, with 19 bases between them.

The chain has TRBV14 and TRBJ2-2, with 9 bases fitting TRBD2. With 7 bases clipped from V and 1 base from J, the junction kept 22 bases outside the gene matches. The germline CDR1 and CDR2 sequences are SGHDN and FVKESK. The CDR3 length is 21 residues. The CDR3 DNA sequence: TGTGCCAGCACCGGGGACAAGCCCGGGACTAGCATCTCCGGGAACACCGGGGAGCTGTTTTTT. It translates to CASTGDKPGTSISGNTGELFF.

The genes are TRBV19 and TRBJ1-2; TRBD1 matches at 8 bases. CDR3 length: 14 amino acids. Unmatched junction bases numbered 7, after V lost 5 bases and J lost 5 bases. Germline-derived CDR1 and CDR2 are LNHDA and SQIVND (reference sequence). The DNA for the CDR3 is TGTGCCAGTAGTGTCGACAGGGGAAGATATGGCTACACCTTC. It codes for CASSVDRGRYGYTF.

J is TRBJ2-1 and V is TRBV5-8, with TRBD2 as a possible D gene (6 bases). Trimming removed 4 bases from V and 0 bases from J, with 11 bases in between. The CDR3 has 15 residues. Germline V gene lookup returns CDR1 SGHTS and CDR2 YDEGEE. The CDR3 loop is CASSPGLTSYNEQFF. CDR3 DNA sequence: TGTGCCAGCAGCCCGGGACTGACCTCCTACAATGAGCAGTTCTTC.

This clone was counted once. V and J are TRBV23-1 and TRBJ2-7, with TRBD1 matching over 8 bases. TRBV23-1 is flagged as an ORF with uncertain function. V shed 3 bases and J 4 bases; nucleotides not matched to a gene: 11. This CDR3 has 16 residues. The CDR3 DNA sequence: TGCGCCAGCAGTCATGCACCGAGCAGGGGGCCGTACGAGCAGTACTTC. Its protein product is CASSHAPSRGPYEQYF.

The chain links TRBV5-1 to TRBJ2-3; 10 positions match TRBD2. V was pared by 4 bases and J by 3 bases, with 8 bases of the junction left unmatched. CDR3 length: 16 residues. CDR1 and CDR2 from the germline V gene are SGHRS and YFSETQ. In nucleotides, the CDR3 is TGCGCCAGCAGCCCCGGAGCGGGAGGGGGGACAGATACGCAGTATTTT. Amino acids: CASSPGAGGGTDTQYF.

This rearrangement joins TRBV5-1 to TRBJ2-1; the match to TRBD2 covers 7 bases. This CDR3 spans 14 amino acids. The ends lost 0 bases at V and 12 bases at J; junction bases unmatched: 9. In germline, CDR1 is SGHRS, CDR2 YFSETQ. The CDR3 nucleotides are TGCGCCAGCAGCTTGGGCGGCCTAGGGGAGGGGCAGTTCTTC. Translated, it gives CASSLGGLGEGQFF.

V gene TRBV7-6 combines with J gene TRBJ2-7; 7 nucleotides line up with TRBD1. CDR1 and CDR2 from the germline V gene are SGHVS and FNYEAQ. The CDR3 extends over 15 amino acids. V lost 1 base, J lost 2 bases, and 5 bases stayed unmatched. The CDR3 is CASSLVQTGPYEQYF. As DNA, the CDR3 is TGTGCCAGCAGCTTAGTTCAGACAGGGCCCTACGAGCAGTACTTC.

The chain couples TRBV9 to TRBJ1-5, with D perhaps matching TRBD1 (6 bases). Trimming pared 8 bases from V and 0 bases from J, leaving 12 bases between. The CDR3 runs to 14 residues. Germline-derived CDR1 and CDR2 are SGDLS and YYNGEE. CDR3 sequence (DNA): TGTGCCAGTGGAGGGGGGAATAGCAATCAGCCCCAGCATTTT. It encodes CASGGGNSNQPQHF.

The chain uses TRBV19 and TRBJ2-2, with D hard to call. The CDR3 runs to 13 residues. The V end was cut by 7 bases, the J end by 5 bases, with 11 bases between. Per the germline V gene, CDR1 is LNHDA and CDR2 is SQIVND (reference sequence). The CDR3 bases are TGTGCCAGTACCAAAGGTCGGACCGGGGAGCTGTTTTTT. It yields the protein CASTKGRTGELFF.